The present T cell receptor beta chain was sequenced within a study of cytomegalovirus exposure and HLA in healthy donors. On the study more broadly: There were about 85 million unique TCRs (from HLA-typed donors) in an early data release. Study conclusions and caveats: With later analysis, a missense DCLRE1C variant became linked to TCR beta V- and J-gene trimming. In an earlier analysis, about 87% or about 30%: the productive usage of most TCR beta V segments.

About this clone itself: The antigen is unknown.

Vbeta (60) and Jbeta (13) primers were used in the PCR. Here immunoSEQ multiplex PCR was the method, and the copy in TCRdb shows in-frame clones only, minus some. The data hold 100,000 to 140,000 clones, with 82% observed a single time. The CDR3 spans 19 residues. J gave up 8 bases and V 0 bases, and 18 bases lay outside the gene matches. CDR1 is SGHKS, CDR2 YYEKEE, per germline (reference sequence). Healthy individuals who donated bone marrow served as the donors. Source material: PBMCs. The gene calls are TRBV5-5 and TRBJ1-4; 8 bases line up with TRBD1. The receptor comes from a man aged 30 to 39 in good health and CMV-seropositive. This CDR3 reads CASSLGSTAQGVGGEKLFF. The CDR3 bases are TGTGCCAGCAGCTTGGGATCAACGGCACAGGGGGTAGGAGGGGAAAAACTGTTTTTT.